The clone carrying this T cell receptor (beta chain) was detected a few times. This CDR3 has 15 amino acids. V dropped 0 bases and J dropped 8; count of bases not matched to a gene: 6. Germline V CDR1 and CDR2: DFQATT, SNEGSKA (reference sequence). The sample is drawn from a study of CD8+CD57+ T cells in acquired aplastic anemia. Genomic DNA, the template, was used for profiling of the TCR beta VDJ and CDR3. TCRdb used MiXCR to reprocess the reads, holding one entry per CDR3 protein. The table lists about 150,000 distinct CDR3 sequences, roughly 54% of them singletons. All patients picked for sequencing had shown, by flow cytometry, an expansion of CD8+CD57+ cells.

Sequencing was performed on sorted CD4+, CD8+, or CD8+CD57+ T cells (not recorded which) from PBMCs. The rearrangement links TRBV20-1 to TRBJ2-3, with 12 bases identical to TRBD2. The receptor was isolated from a human donor with aplastic anemia. Here the CDR3 reads CSARETSGGPTTQYF. Written as DNA, the CDR3 is TGCAGTGCTAGAGAGACTAGCGGGGGACCAACTACGCAGTATTTT.